This TCR beta chain appears in the sequencing data of a study of shared clonotypes between healthy human individuals (dated by TCRdb to about 2020). Regarding the research as a whole: A few men and a couple of women, aged 18 to 49 years, made up the cohort. The study deeply sequenced blood TCR repertoires of about 5 healthy adults to estimate repertoire size and the extent of clonotype sharing between individuals. For each donor, CD4 naive and CD4 memory were each given three plates, CD8 naive was given two plates, and CD8 memory was given one plate. Libraries were prepared and TCR repertoires were sequenced by different laboratories using diverse techniques, in order to increase sequencing depth and limit assay-specific biases. Leukapheresis yielded between about 0.85 and 10 billion PBMCs per donor. Overall study outcomes, separate from this receptor: Incomplete sequencing was indicated by rarefaction of sorted-subset datasets, despite the large sequencing depth. Sharing across a few donors was observed for roughly 5.4% of naive CD4, less than 4% of naive CD8, 2.3% of memory CD4, and roughly 0.4% of memory CD8 clonotypes. Sampling was limited to blood, and TCR repertoires in tissue likely differ from TCR repertoires in blood. Based on pairwise subsampling, the degree of clonotype sharing among donors was expected to be affected by sequencing depth. Because the study included a small number of donors, the genetic and exposure-history diversity represented was limited. Compared with non-shared clonotypes, clonotypes shared by all four sorted-subset donors had higher generation probabilities. Larger estimated clonotype richness was generally found for naive subsets than for memory subsets.

Healthy HIV-negative adults with no recently reported acute infections or vaccinations were included as donors. Every donor was a Caucasian adult residing in Nashville, Tennessee, USA. CD4+ T cells were enriched through magnetic negative selection, after which naive cells were positively selected on CD45RA and the remaining negative fraction served as the memory subset. Blood was obtained by leukapheresis, after which PBMCs were separated by Ficoll-Histopaque density gradient centrifugation and cryopreserved in liquid nitrogen vapor phase. Purity and quantity of every magnetically sorted T cell population were checked by analytical flow cytometry. From each sorted fraction, genomic DNA was isolated and quantified by UV absorbance on a Nanodrop 2000c. The germline V gene sets CDR1 to LGHNA and CDR2 to YNFKEQ. The CDR3 measures 14 amino acids from cysteine to phenylalanine. Of the read, only the CDR3 DNA is kept; its 42 bases are in frame from base 1. V is pared back by 3 bases and J by 3 bases, with 11 bases lying between the germline termini.

Only a few counts were recorded for this clone. Its specific antigen is unknown. Base quality data are lacking; no much larger clone is found one base away. Using the deep immunoSEQ assay, TCR CDR3 regions were amplified from genomic DNA by multiplex PCR. For each cell subset, the extracted genomic DNA was distributed evenly across all wells of several immunoSEQ 96-well plates, and each plate served as one replicate. For sorted subsets, each replicate PCR was loaded with 200 to 250 ng genomic DNA, equivalent to some 27,000 T cell genomes. Purified libraries were quantified with a Qubit 3.0 fluorometer, sized on a Bioanalyzer 2100, and re-quantified with the KAPA Library Quantification kit. Each immunoSEQ 96-well plate was sequenced on its own single-read 150-cycle Illumina NextSeq 550 flow cell. On the authors' methods: Because only junctional sequences without quality scores were contained in the immunoSEQ output, filtering matching that applied to full-length reads could not be performed. To assign V/J genes and CDR3, sequences were annotated against IMGT germline references using PyIR, a Python wrapper for IgBLAST v1.9. Any read was removed if the V/J assignment was weak (E-value above 1e-6), the CDR3 was missing, or the read contained stop codons, out-of-frame junctions, or ambiguous translated residues. V3J clonotypes were defined by identical inferred V gene, J gene, and CDR3 amino acid sequence. The percentage overlap between two repertoires was calculated by dividing the number of shared unique clonotypes by the size of the smaller repertoire. Repertoire richness was assessed with RTK rarefaction, the Chao1 estimator, and Recon v2.1 estimates of unobserved clonotypes. For all TCRbeta clonotypes obtained by the gDNA method from a few donors, generation probabilities were computed with OLGA. TCRdb mirrors the immuneACCESS table, restricted to in-frame sequences. Some clones are absent from its copies; in checked studies, under half trace to an unresolved V gene, and the reason for the others is unknown. V and J calls and clone size follow that table, whereas D and trimming were derived from the DNA. This sample is represented by more than 900,000 clones; about 84% of them were singletons. The biggest ten clones account for more than 0.55% of the sample.

The sequenced sample was memory CD4+ T cells from PBMCs. The cell subset or site label for this specimen denotes: CD45RA-negative fraction. This TCR came from a man between 18 and 29 years old in good health. Some clones in this sample may be carry-over from other donors' samples. The chain uses TRBV4-2 and TRBJ1-1; the D segment cannot be called with confidence. The CDR3 region reads CASSHRPDYTEAFF. DNA sequence: TGTGCCAGCAGCCACCGTCCAGATTACACTGAAGCTTTCTTT.